The next 2 T cell receptor beta chains were all read from a single sample in a study of T cells after yellow fever vaccination. TCRdb reanalysed the 5' RACE reads using MiXCR and keeps one entry per CDR3 protein. Among hundreds of thousands of distinct CDR3 sequences listed, 12% were seen once. Source: PBMCs, taken on the day of the yellow fever booster vaccination. Receptor source: a young man who received the YFV17D yellow fever vaccine.

This clonotype was counted between two and nine times. V gene TRBV19 combines with J gene TRBJ2-6, with D perhaps matching TRBD1 (5 bases). The germline V and J ends were trimmed by 5 bases and 0 bases, with 11 bases remaining between them. The germline V gene has CDR1 LNHDA and CDR2 SQIVND (reference sequence). This CDR3 has 16 residues. As DNA, the CDR3 is TGTGCCAGTAGTCACCCGCAGGGCTCTGGGGCCAACGTCCTGACTTTC. Amino acids: CASSHPQGSGANVLTF.

Many counts were recorded for this clonotype. The chain employs TRBV7-2 and TRBJ2-1; the match to TRBD2 covers 7 bases. This CDR3 region has 15 residues. Germline CDR1 is SGHTA and CDR2 is FQGNSA. With V trimmed by 5 bases and J by 0 bases, 4 bases remained unmatched. The CDR3 bases are TGTGCCAGCAGCCAAGTAGCGGGCTCCTACAATGAGCAGTTCTTC. It translates to CASSQVAGSYNEQFF. The full variable domain, its missing parts supplied by reference TRBV7-2 and TRBJ2-1, is GAGVSQSPSNKVTEKGKDVELRCDPISGHTALYWYRQSLGQGLEFLIYFQGNSAPDKSGLPSDRFSAERTGGSVSTLTIQRTQQEDSAVYLCASSQVAGSYNEQFFGPGTRLTVL.